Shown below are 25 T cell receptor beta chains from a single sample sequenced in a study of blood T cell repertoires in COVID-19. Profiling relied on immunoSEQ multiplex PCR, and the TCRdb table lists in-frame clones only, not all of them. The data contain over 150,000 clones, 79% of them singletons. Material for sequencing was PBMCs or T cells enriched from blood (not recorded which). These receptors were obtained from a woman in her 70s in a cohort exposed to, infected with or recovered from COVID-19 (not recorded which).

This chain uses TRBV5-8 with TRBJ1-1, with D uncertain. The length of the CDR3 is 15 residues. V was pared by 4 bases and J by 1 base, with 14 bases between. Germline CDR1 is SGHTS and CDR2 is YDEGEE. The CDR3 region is CASSPWFYRNTEAFF. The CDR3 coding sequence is TGTGCCAGCAGCCCCTGGTTTTATAGGAACACTGAAGCTTTCTTT.

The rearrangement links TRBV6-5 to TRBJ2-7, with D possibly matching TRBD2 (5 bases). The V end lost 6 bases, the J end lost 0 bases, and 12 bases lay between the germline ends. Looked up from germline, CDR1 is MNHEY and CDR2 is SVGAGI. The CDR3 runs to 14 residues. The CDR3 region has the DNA TGTGCCAGCAGACTGAGAGGAGGCTCCTACGAGCAGTACTTC. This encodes CASRLRGGSYEQYF.

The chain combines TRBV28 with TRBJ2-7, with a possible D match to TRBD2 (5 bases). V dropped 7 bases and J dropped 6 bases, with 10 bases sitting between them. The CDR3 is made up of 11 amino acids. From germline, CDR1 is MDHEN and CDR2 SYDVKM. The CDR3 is CASTKLGEQYF. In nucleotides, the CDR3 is TGTGCCAGCACTAAACTAGGCGAGCAGTACTTC.

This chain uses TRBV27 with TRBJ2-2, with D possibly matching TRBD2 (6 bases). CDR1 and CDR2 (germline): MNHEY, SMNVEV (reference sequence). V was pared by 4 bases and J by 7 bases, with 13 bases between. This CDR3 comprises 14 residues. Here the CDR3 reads CASSSRLERGELFF. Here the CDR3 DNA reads TGTGCCAGCAGTTCGCGACTAGAGCGCGGGGAGCTGTTTTTT.

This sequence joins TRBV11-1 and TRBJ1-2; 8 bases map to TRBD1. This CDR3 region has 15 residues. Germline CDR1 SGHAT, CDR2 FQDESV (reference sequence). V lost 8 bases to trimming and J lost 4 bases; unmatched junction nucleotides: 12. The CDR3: CASAPRQGRGYGYTF. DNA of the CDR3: TGTGCCAGCGCCCCCCGACAGGGGCGAGGCTATGGCTACACCTTC.

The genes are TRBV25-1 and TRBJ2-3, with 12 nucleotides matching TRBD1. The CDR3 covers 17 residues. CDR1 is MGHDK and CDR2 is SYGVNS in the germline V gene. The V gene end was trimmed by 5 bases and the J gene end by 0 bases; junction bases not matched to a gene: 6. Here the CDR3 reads CASSSGQGAPSTDTQYF. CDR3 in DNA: TGTGCCAGCAGTTCGGGACAGGGGGCTCCTAGCACAGATACGCAGTATTTT.

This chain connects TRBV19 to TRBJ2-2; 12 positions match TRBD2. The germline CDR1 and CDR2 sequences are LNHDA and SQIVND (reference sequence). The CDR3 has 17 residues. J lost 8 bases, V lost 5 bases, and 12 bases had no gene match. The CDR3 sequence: CASSPRRLAGEVGELFF. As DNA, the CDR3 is TGTGCCAGTAGTCCAAGGCGACTAGCGGGAGAGGTGGGGGAGCTGTTTTTT.

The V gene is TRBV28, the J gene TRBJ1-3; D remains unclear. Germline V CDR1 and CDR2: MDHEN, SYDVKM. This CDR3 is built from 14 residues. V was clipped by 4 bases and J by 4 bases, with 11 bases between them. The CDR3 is CASSSRGPGNTIYF. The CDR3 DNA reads TGTGCCAGCAGTTCCCGGGGTCCGGGAAACACCATATATTTT.

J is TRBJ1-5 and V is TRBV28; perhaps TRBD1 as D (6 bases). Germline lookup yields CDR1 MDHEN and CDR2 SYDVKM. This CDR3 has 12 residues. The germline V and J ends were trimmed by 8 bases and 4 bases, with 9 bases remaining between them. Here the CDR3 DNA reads TGTGCCAGCCAGGGGTTGAATCAGCCCCAGCATTTT. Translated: CASQGLNQPQHF. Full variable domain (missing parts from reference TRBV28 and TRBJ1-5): DVKVTQSSRYLVKRTGEKVFLECVQDMDHENMFWYRQDPGLGLRLIYFSYDVKMKEKGDIPEGYSVSREKKERFSLILESASTNQTSMYLCASQGLNQPQHFGDGTRLSIL.

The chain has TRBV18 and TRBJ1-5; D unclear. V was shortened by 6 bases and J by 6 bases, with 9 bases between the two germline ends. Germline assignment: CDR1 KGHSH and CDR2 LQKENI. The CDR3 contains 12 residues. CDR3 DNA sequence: TGTGCCAGCTCTCCCTCCGGTCAGCCCCAGCATTTT. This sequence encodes CASSPSGQPQHF.

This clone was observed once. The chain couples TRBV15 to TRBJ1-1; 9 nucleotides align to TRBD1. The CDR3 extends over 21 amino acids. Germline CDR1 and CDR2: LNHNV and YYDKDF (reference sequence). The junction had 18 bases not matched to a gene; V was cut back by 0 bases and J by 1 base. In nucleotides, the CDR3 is TGTGCCACCAGCAGAGACCTAGGGCACGTCCCGGGACAGGGCGCGAACACTGAAGCTTTCTTT. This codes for CATSRDLGHVPGQGANTEAFF.

The CDR3 here is CASSLGRGYGYTF. CDR3 coding DNA: TGTGCCAGCAGTTTAGGAAGGGGCTATGGCTACACCTTC. The rearrangement joins TRBV28 to TRBJ1-2, with D possibly TRBD1 on 5 matching bases. The CDR3 spans 13 residues. V shed 2 bases and J shed 4 bases, with 8 bases lying between them. Germline-derived CDR1 and CDR2 are MDHEN and SYDVKM.

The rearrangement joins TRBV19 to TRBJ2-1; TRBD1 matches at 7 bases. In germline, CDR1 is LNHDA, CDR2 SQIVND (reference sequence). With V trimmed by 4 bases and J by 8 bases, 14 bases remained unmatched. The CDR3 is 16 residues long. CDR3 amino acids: CASSKPGQALRYEQFF. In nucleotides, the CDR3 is TGTGCCAGTAGTAAACCCGGACAGGCGTTAAGGTATGAGCAGTTCTTC.

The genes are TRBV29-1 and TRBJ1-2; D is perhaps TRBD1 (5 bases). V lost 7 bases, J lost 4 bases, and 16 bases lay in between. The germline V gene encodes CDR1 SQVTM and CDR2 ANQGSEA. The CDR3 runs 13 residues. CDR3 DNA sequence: TGCAGCGCCGGGGGGGTAGCAAGCTATGGCTACACCTTC. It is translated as CSAGGVASYGYTF.

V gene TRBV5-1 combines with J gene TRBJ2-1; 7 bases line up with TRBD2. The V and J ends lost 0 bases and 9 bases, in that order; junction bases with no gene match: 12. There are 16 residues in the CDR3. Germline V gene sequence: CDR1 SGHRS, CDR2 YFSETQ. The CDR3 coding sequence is TGCGCCAGCAGCTTGGCCGGTGGGACTATAGGGTTTGAGCAGTTCTTC. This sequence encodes CASSLAGGTIGFEQFF.

The CDR3 region is CASSLLAGRYEQYF. The CDR3, as DNA: TGTGCCAGCAGTTTATTGGCAGGGCGGTACGAGCAGTACTTC. The V and J genes are TRBV27 and TRBJ2-7; the D gene is possibly TRBD1 (5 bases). The CDR3 extends over 14 amino acids. Trimming cost V 1 base and J 4 bases, with 11 bases left between them. Germline V gives CDR1 MNHEY, CDR2 SMNVEV (reference sequence).

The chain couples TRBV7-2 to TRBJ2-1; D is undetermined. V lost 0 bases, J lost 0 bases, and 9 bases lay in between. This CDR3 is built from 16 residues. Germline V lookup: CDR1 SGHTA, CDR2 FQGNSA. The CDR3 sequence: CASSLAVRSSYNEQFF. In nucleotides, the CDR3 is TGTGCCAGCAGCTTAGCGGTTCGGAGCTCCTACAATGAGCAGTTCTTC.

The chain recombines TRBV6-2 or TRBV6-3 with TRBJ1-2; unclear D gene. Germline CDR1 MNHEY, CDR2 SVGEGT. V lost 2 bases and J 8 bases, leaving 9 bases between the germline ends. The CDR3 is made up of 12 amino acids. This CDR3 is CASSYGGGGYTF. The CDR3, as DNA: TGTGCCAGCAGTTACGGTGGAGGAGGCTACACCTTC.

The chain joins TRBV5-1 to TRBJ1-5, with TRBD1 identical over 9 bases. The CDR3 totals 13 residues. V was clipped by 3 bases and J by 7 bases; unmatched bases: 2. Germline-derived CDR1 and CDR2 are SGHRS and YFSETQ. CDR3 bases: TGCGCCAGCAGCTGGACAGGGGACCAGCCCCAGCATTTT. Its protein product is CASSWTGDQPQHF. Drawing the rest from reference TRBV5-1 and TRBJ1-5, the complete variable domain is KAGVTQTPRYLIKTRGQQVTLSCSPISGHRSVSWYQQTPGQGLQFLFEYFSETQRNKGNFPGRFSGRQFSNSRSEMNVSTLELGDSALYLCASSWTGDQPQHFGDGTRLSIL.

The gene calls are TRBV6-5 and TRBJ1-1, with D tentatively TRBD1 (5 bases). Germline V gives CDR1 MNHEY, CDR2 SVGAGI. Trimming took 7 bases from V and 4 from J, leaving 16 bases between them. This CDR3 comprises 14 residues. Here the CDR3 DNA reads TGTGCCAGCAACTTACAGCTGGGGGGCACTGAAGCTTTCTTT. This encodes CASNLQLGGTEAFF.

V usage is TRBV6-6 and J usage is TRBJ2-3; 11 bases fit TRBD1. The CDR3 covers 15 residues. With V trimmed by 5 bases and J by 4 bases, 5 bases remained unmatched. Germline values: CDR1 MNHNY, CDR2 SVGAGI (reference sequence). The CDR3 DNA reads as TGTGCCAGCAGTCGTCCGGGACAGGGGGCAGATACGCAGTATTTT. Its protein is CASSRPGQGADTQYF.

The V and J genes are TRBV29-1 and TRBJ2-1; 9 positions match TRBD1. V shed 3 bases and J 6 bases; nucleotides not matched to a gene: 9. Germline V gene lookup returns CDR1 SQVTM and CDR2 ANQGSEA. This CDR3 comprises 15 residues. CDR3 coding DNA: TGCAGCGTTGATTTCCCACAGGGGGCCTCCAATGAGCAGTTCTTC. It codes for CSVDFPQGASNEQFF.

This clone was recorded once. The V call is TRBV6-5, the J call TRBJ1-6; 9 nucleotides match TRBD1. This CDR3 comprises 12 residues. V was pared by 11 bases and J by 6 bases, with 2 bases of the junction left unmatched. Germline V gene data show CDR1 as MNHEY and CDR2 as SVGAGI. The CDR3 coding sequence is TGTGCCGCGGGACAGGGTAATTCACCCCTCCACTTT. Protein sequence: CAAGQGNSPLHF.

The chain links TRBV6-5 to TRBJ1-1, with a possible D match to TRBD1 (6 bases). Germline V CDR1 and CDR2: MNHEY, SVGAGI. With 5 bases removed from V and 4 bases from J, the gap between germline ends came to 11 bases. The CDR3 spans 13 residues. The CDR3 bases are TGTGCCAGCAGTAAGGTACAGGGCACTGAAGCTTTCTTT. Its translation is CASSKVQGTEAFF.

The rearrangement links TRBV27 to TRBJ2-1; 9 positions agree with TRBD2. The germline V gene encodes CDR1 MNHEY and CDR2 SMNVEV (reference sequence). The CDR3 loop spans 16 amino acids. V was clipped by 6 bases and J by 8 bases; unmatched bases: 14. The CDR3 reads CASSVQSGRREDEQFF. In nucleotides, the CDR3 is TGTGCCAGCAGCGTCCAGAGCGGGAGGCGAGAGGATGAGCAGTTCTTC.